These T cell receptor beta chains were read from a single sample in a study of blood T cells in healthy people across ages. Each CDR3 protein gets one entry after TCRdb re-called the 5' RACE reads with MiXCR. This sample has approximately 900,000 distinct CDR3 sequences; 25% to 35% occur once, and the top ten carry approximately 10%. This sample also belongs to another study, concerning T cells of mothers and their children.

Input material: blood. The receptors derive from a woman aged 40 to 55 in good health. Both conserved end residues are part of each CDR3. Each record gives: V gene, clone size, CDR3 protein. For some rows the clone size is stated as once, few or many, or as a class when expanded; others skip it.

TRBV7-9	many	CASSPWPSETQYF
TRBV9	-	CASSVKVDRAYNEQFF
TRBV7-9	-	CASTSLGGETQYF
TRBV10-3	-	CAISESEPEQFF
TRBV7-9	many	CASSFGSNTEAFF
TRBV7-9	many	CASSREGPPPYEQYF
TRBV9	-	CASSVVGFQDTQYF
TRBV7-9	-	CASSFIGPCEQYF
TRBV28	few	CASSSHTGTYEQYF
TRBV7-9	-	CASSPGQGQEGYTF
TRBV10-3	many	CAISGGQGSYEQYF
TRBV2	-	CASSEAGEGEKLFF
TRBV20-1	-	CSTRGQGRCGNQPQHF
TRBV6-1	many	CASSDNQPQHF
TRBV6-6	-	CASRVIGAEGEKLFF
TRBV21-1	many	CASSTKQGLRQPQHF
TRBV4-3	-	CASSQSRPDTQYF
TRBV18	few	CASSPLVAEIYGYTF
TRBV27	many	CASSPGTRNYEQYF
TRBV9	-	CASSVGGTAPNEKLFF
TRBV9	once	CASSKGQGYYGYTF
TRBV20-1	-	CSAPEMETQYF
TRBV7-9	few	CASSWTSGVSEQFF
TRBV27	few	CASSDGGGAGNYGYTF
TRBV6-1	-	CASQDRGGRSNQPQHF
TRBV28	-	CASGSPSLRNEQYF
TRBV27	-	CALGRGGFNEQFF
TRBV6-5	few	CASIKQGTYEQYF
TRBV9	many	CASSAGTGGTYEQYF
TRBV14	many	CASSPFGLGETQYF
TRBV28	many	CASSSRYEQFF
TRBV21-1	-	CASSPRDGPNTEAFF
TRBV12-3/TRBV12-4	many	CATHRDIVSPNEQFF
TRBV5-1	-	CASSLASKTGGENEQFF
TRBV7-9	-	CASSFSTGQETQYF
TRBV5-6	-	CASSAGTGGPYEQFF
TRBV28	many	CASSLVSGELFF